These 16 T cell receptor beta chains share one sample of origin, sequenced in a study of blood T cell repertoires in COVID-19. Assay used: immunoSEQ multiplex PCR; TCRdb lists only in-frame clones, some missing. The sample consists of about 80,000 clones, 82% of them appearing once. Sequencing used peripheral blood. Receptors were obtained from a woman in her sixties or seventies with acute or convalescent COVID-19.

The J gene is TRBJ1-1, the V gene TRBV2; D call uncertain. V lost 3 bases and J lost 5, with 10 bases in between. The CDR3 runs 13 residues. The germline V gene has CDR1 SNHLY and CDR2 FYNNEI. CDR3 sequence reads: CASSDLRGTEAFF. The CDR3 coding sequence is TGTGCCAGCAGTGATCTCCGGGGAACTGAAGCTTTCTTT.

This chain connects TRBV6-1 to TRBJ1-4; tentatively, D is TRBD1 (6 bases). CDR3 length: 18 residues. V was trimmed by 0 bases and J by 2 bases, leaving 16 bases between them. Germline V lookup: CDR1 MNHNS, CDR2 SASEGT. This CDR3 reads CASSEAQPGVATNEKLFF. The DNA for the CDR3 is TGTGCCAGCAGTGAAGCGCAGCCAGGGGTAGCGACTAATGAAAAACTGTTTTTT.

This clone was seen a few times. This chain connects TRBV28 to TRBJ1-5; 7 positions agree with TRBD1. Looked up from germline, CDR1 is MDHEN and CDR2 is SYDVKM. V was clipped by 6 bases and J by 0 bases; unmatched bases: 5. The CDR3 extends over 15 amino acids. CDR3 nucleotides: TGTGCCAGCAGCCCGGACAGGTATAGCAATCAGCCCCAGCATTTT. This gives the protein CASSPDRYSNQPQHF.

The V gene is TRBV2, the J gene TRBJ2-1, with 7 bases that match TRBD2. CDR1 is SNHLY, CDR2 FYNNEI, per germline. The V and J ends lost 5 bases and 0 bases, in that order; junction bases with no gene match: 16. The CDR3 is 19 amino acids. The CDR3: CASSRAGTTRISSYNEQFF. CDR3 coding DNA: TGTGCCAGCAGTAGGGCCGGGACTACACGAATAAGCTCCTACAATGAGCAGTTCTTC.

This clone was counted between two and nine times. This chain uses TRBV7-9 with TRBJ1-4; D gene ambiguous. Between the trimmed V and J ends, which lost 5 bases and 7 bases, there was a span of 14 bases. Germline V lookup: CDR1 SEHNR, CDR2 FQNEAQ (reference sequence). The CDR3 runs to 14 residues. CDR3 amino acids: CASSRPSNGEKLFF. DNA for the CDR3: TGTGCCAGCAGCCGCCCGTCTAATGGTGAAAAACTGTTTTTT. The full variable domain, rest sourced from reference TRBV7-9 and TRBJ1-4, is DTGVSQNPRHKITKRGQNVTFRCDPISEHNRLYWYRQTLGQGPEFLTYFQNEAQLEKSRLLSDRFSAERPKGSFSTLEIQRTEQGDSAMYLCASSRPSNGEKLFFGSGTQLSVL.

This chain connects TRBV5-4 to TRBJ1-1; D remains ambiguous. The CDR3 has 14 amino acids. The ends were cut back, 0 bases at V and 8 bases at J, with 14 bases in the middle. Germline V gene data show CDR1 as SGHNT and CDR2 as YYREEE (reference sequence). DNA for the CDR3: TGTGCCAGCAGCTTGGAGGCCGGCAGGCCAGAAGCTTTCTTT. Translating it yields CASSLEAGRPEAFF.

The chain has TRBV4-1 and TRBJ2-7; D may be TRBD2 (5 bases). This CDR3 comprises 13 residues. The V end lost 8 bases, the J end lost 2 bases, and 13 bases lay between the germline ends. Germline CDR1 is MGHRA and CDR2 is YSYEKL. CDR3 bases: TGCGCCAGCCGGGGAAGCTCTACCTACGAGCAGTACTTC. Translating it yields CASRGSSTYEQYF.

The J gene is TRBJ2-3, the V gene TRBV27; 8 bases agree with TRBD1. This CDR3 is 13 amino acids long. Germline lookup yields CDR1 MNHEY and CDR2 SMNVEV (reference sequence). Trimming took 7 bases from V and 9 from J; bases not matched to a gene: 9. The CDR3 nucleotides read TGTGCCAGCACCGCCGGACAGGGTTCAACGCAGTATTTT. This codes for CASTAGQGSTQYF.

The chain joins TRBV30 to TRBJ2-7; D is perhaps TRBD2 (6 bases). The germline CDR1 and CDR2 sequences are GTSNPN and SVGIG (reference sequence). The ends were cut back, 0 bases at V and 0 bases at J, with 12 bases in the middle. CDR3 length: 15 amino acids. DNA for the CDR3: TGTGCCTGGAGTGTTTCGGAGGGGAGCTCCTACGAGCAGTACTTC. Translated, it gives CAWSVSEGSSYEQYF.

J is TRBJ2-7 and V is TRBV7-3; D is perhaps TRBD1 (5 bases). The ends were cut back, 2 bases at V and 2 bases at J, with 13 bases in the middle. Per germline, CDR1 SGHTA and CDR2 FQGTGA. The CDR3 runs 15 residues. CDR3: CASSLYSGNPYEQYF. Written as DNA, the CDR3 is TGTGCCAGCAGCTTATATTCAGGGAACCCCTACGAGCAGTACTTC.

This clone was detected only a few times. The chain couples TRBV4-2 to TRBJ2-7; possible D gene TRBD2, 5 bases. Germline V gene lookup returns CDR1 LGHNA and CDR2 YNFKEQ. The CDR3 consists of 16 residues. V was shortened by 3 bases and J by 1 base, with 16 bases between the two germline ends. The DNA for the CDR3 is TGTGCCAGCAGCCACATCCTAGGAGGCGGATCCTACGAGCAGTACTTC. Its protein is CASSHILGGGSYEQYF.

V and J are TRBV5-1 and TRBJ2-2, with 9 bases lining up with TRBD2. After removal of 2 bases from V and 4 bases from J, the junction contained 9 bases not matched to a gene. The CDR3 loop spans 17 amino acids. Germline CDR1 SGHRS, CDR2 YFSETQ. The CDR3 region has the DNA TGCGCCAGCAGCTTTGATTCTAGGACTAGCGTCACCGGGGAGCTGTTTTTT. This sequence encodes CASSFDSRTSVTGELFF.

A single count supports this clone. This chain connects TRBV6-4 to TRBJ1-1, with D perhaps TRBD1 (6 bases). CDR3 length equals 15 residues. V lost 5 bases, J lost 4 bases, and 17 bases lay in between. Germline CDR1 is MRHNA and CDR2 is SNTAGT. Here the CDR3 reads CASSPFGRGGTEAFF. In DNA, the CDR3 is TGTGCCAGCAGTCCCTTTGGACGAGGGGGCACTGAAGCTTTCTTT.

This sequence joins TRBV28 and TRBJ1-6, with a weak D call TRBD1 (6 bases). The CDR3 loop spans 17 amino acids. V lost 4 bases and J lost 1, with 14 bases in between. In germline, CDR1 is MDHEN, CDR2 SYDVKM. Here the CDR3 DNA reads TGTGCCAGCAGTTCCACACAGGGTAGATCCTATAATTCACCCCTCCACTTT. Its protein is CASSSTQGRSYNSPLHF.

This chain connects TRBV9 to TRBJ2-1, with 11 bases that match TRBD2. V was clipped by 4 bases and J by 6 bases; unmatched bases: 6. Germline CDR1 reads SGDLS; CDR2 reads YYNGEE. The length of the CDR3 is 15 residues. The CDR3 sequence: CASSPLAGGSNEQFF. The CDR3 nucleotides are TGTGCCAGCAGCCCCTTAGCGGGAGGGAGCAATGAGCAGTTCTTC.

The chain combines TRBV6-4 with TRBJ2-2, with 9 positions matching TRBD2. The germline CDR1 and CDR2 sequences are MRHNA and SNTAGT. V was clipped by 5 bases and J by 7 bases; unmatched bases: 11. The CDR3 extends over 16 amino acids. This CDR3 reads CASSTGAGGSVGELFF. As DNA, the CDR3 is TGTGCCAGCAGTACGGGGGCGGGAGGGTCGGTCGGGGAGCTGTTTTTT.